A single sample gave rise to the 18 T cell receptor beta chains below, sequenced in a study of spatial heterogeneity in lung cancer. Findings and caveats of the study: Intratumoral expanded alpha and beta TCR counts were found to track tumor mutation counts.

Time point specified: sample taken at primary tumor resection. One entry per CDR3 protein, called by TCRdb with MiXCR from the 5' RACE reads. The table includes 2,000 to 3,000 distinct CDR3 sequences, approximately 7.9% detected once. No antigen is known for these receptors. The source was lung tumor tissue, collected at surgery. The receptor set was obtained from a male donor with early-stage non-small cell lung cancer.

This clonotype rates as medium-sized. The chain is built from TRBV20-1 and TRBJ1-1; TRBD1 might be the D (6 bases). CDR1 is DFQATT and CDR2 is SNEGSKA in the germline V gene (reference sequence). The V gene lost 4 bases and the J gene lost 0 bases, with 12 bases spanning the gap. The CDR3 totals 14 residues. The CDR3 sequence is CSAMGDKMNTEAFF. For the CDR3, the DNA is TGCAGTGCTATGGGGGACAAAATGAACACTGAAGCTTTCTTT.

This clonotype was detected only a few times. J is TRBJ1-4 and V is TRBV6-5; 9 bases fit TRBD1. The CDR3 runs to 17 residues. The V gene end was trimmed by 2 bases and the J gene end by 6 bases; junction bases not matched to a gene: 10. Germline V gene lookup returns CDR1 MNHEY and CDR2 SVGAGI. As DNA, the CDR3 is TGTGCCAGCAGTTACGGTCAGGGGACAGGGTCGGATGAAAAACTGTTTTTT. Translating gives CASSYGQGTGSDEKLFF.

The rearrangement joins TRBV28 to TRBJ2-7; D uncertain. The CDR3 totals 13 residues. V was pared by 10 bases and J by 4 bases, with 17 bases between. Germline CDR1 is MDHEN and CDR2 is SYDVKM. The CDR3 spells CAIYRSGSYEQYF. Written as DNA, the CDR3 is TGTGCCATCTATCGCAGTGGAAGTTACGAGCAGTACTTC.

There are many counts of this clonotype. V usage is TRBV6-2 or TRBV6-3 and J usage is TRBJ1-5, with D perhaps matching TRBD1 (6 bases). V gave up 6 bases and J gave up 2 bases, with 17 bases separating them. In germline, CDR1 is MNHEY, CDR2 SVGEGT. This CDR3 region has 16 residues. The CDR3 region has the DNA TGTGCCAGCAGCCAAACAGGGTACGGGGGCAATCAGCCCCAGCATTTT. Translated, it gives CASSQTGYGGNQPQHF.

This clonotype qualifies as medium-sized. The gene calls are TRBV25-1 and TRBJ1-2; D uncertain. Germline CDR1 MGHDK, CDR2 SYGVNS. The CDR3 loop spans 14 amino acids. V was trimmed by 2 bases and J by 0 bases, leaving 7 bases between them. In DNA form, the CDR3 reads TGTGCCAGCAGTGAACCGGGAACTAACTATGGCTACACCTTC. Translation gives CASSEPGTNYGYTF.

This clonotype qualifies as medium-sized. The rearrangement uses TRBV2 and TRBJ2-2, with TRBD2 identical over 13 bases. Trimming cost V 8 bases and J 5 bases; bases outside gene matches: 5. The CDR3 has 15 amino acids. Germline CDR1 SNHLY, CDR2 FYNNEI. CDR3 coding DNA: TGTGCCAGCCTCGGGACTAGCGGGGCGACCGGGGAGCTGTTTTTT. This encodes CASLGTSGATGELFF.

This clonotype was observed many times. The chain uses TRBV5-1 and TRBJ1-1; tentatively, D is TRBD1 (5 bases). Trimming pared 4 bases from V and 2 bases from J, leaving 12 bases between. Per germline, CDR1 SGHRS and CDR2 YFSETQ. The CDR3 contains 14 residues. DNA for the CDR3: TGCGCCAGCAGCCCCGGGGCAGTCAACACTGAAGCTTTCTTT. Translating it yields CASSPGAVNTEAFF.

In this sample, this clonotype is medium-sized (0.01 to 0.1%). The chain couples TRBV29-1 to TRBJ2-1; the D gene is possibly TRBD2 (5 bases). This CDR3 contains 12 residues. With 2 bases removed from V and 7 bases from J, the gap between germline ends came to 9 bases. CDR1 and CDR2 (germline): SQVTM, ANQGSEA. The CDR3 is CSVETSGNEQFF. The CDR3 coding sequence is TGCAGCGTTGAAACGAGCGGAAATGAGCAGTTCTTC.

This clonotype is classed as medium-sized (0.01 to 0.1%). V gene TRBV6-1 combines with J gene TRBJ1-5; weak D call: TRBD1 (6 bases). Trimming shortened V by 6 bases and J by 11 bases, and 14 bases separated the two germline ends. The germline CDR1 and CDR2 sequences are MNHNS and SASEGT. This CDR3 spans 12 amino acids. The CDR3 reads CASRRDMFSQHF. CDR3 bases: TGTGCCAGCAGGAGGGACATGTTTTCCCAGCATTTT.

This clonotype is deemed medium-sized. The chain links TRBV20-1 to TRBJ2-1; D is tentatively TRBD1 or TRBD2 (5 bases each). Between the trimmed V and J ends, which lost 6 bases and 12 bases, there was a span of 21 bases. Germline CDR1 is DFQATT and CDR2 is SNEGSKA (reference sequence). The CDR3 runs to 13 residues. The CDR3 sequence: CSAPGTPSTVQFF. For the CDR3, the DNA is TGCAGTGCACCCGGGACCCCCTCAACGGTGCAGTTCTTC.

By share of the sample, this clonotype is medium-sized. The V call is TRBV6-5, the J call TRBJ2-5; 9 bases line up with TRBD1. The CDR3 loop spans 15 amino acids. Germline-derived CDR1 and CDR2 are MNHEY and SVGAGI. The V gene end was trimmed by 0 bases and the J gene end by 4 bases; junction bases not matched to a gene: 3. The DNA for the CDR3 is TGTGCCAGCAGTTACTCGACAGGGGGAGGAGAGACCCAGTACTTC. It codes for CASSYSTGGGETQYF.

This sequence joins TRBV5-1 and TRBJ1-1, with D perhaps matching TRBD1 (5 bases). Germline V gene sequence: CDR1 SGHRS, CDR2 YFSETQ. V lost 0 bases, J lost 5 bases, and 8 bases lay in between. This CDR3 region has 13 residues. CDR3 in DNA: TGCGCCAGCAGCTTGGTTAGGGGAACTGAAGCTTTCTTT. This encodes CASSLVRGTEAFF.

In its sample, this clonotype is medium-sized (0.01 to 0.1%). The chain uses TRBV29-1 and TRBJ2-1, with no clear D. Trimming took 1 base from V and 2 from J, leaving 12 bases between them. This CDR3 comprises 15 residues. Germline V gene data show CDR1 as SQVTM and CDR2 as ANQGSEA. CDR3 residues: CSVEGFTWAYNEQFF. CDR3 bases: TGCAGCGTTGAAGGGTTTACGTGGGCCTACAATGAGCAGTTCTTC.

This clonotype is classed as medium-sized. The rearrangement joins TRBV12-3 or TRBV12-4 to TRBJ2-7; the D is unclear. Trimming shortened V by 11 bases and J by 6 bases, and 17 bases separated the two germline ends. The CDR3 is made up of 12 amino acids. The CDR3 spells CASSPSGREQYF. The DNA of the CDR3 is TGTGCCTCCTCGCCGTCCGGGCGCGAGCAGTACTTC.

In its sample, this clonotype ranks as medium-sized. V usage is TRBV19 and J usage is TRBJ1-1, with D possibly TRBD1 on 6 matching bases. The length of the CDR3 is 11 residues. Trimming pared 7 bases from V and 5 bases from J, leaving 8 bases between. Germline CDR1 and CDR2: LNHDA and SQIVND (reference sequence). The CDR3: CASTGATEAFF. Here the CDR3 DNA reads TGTGCCAGTACAGGGGCTACTGAAGCTTTCTTT.

This clonotype is categorized as medium-sized (0.01 to 0.1%). The chain joins TRBV12-3 or TRBV12-4 to TRBJ1-1; D might be TRBD1 (5 bases). V lost 6 bases and J 1 base, leaving 12 bases between the germline ends. The CDR3 spans 14 residues. The CDR3: CASSRVTGNTEAFF. CDR3 coding DNA: TGTGCCAGCAGCAGAGTTACAGGGAACACTGAAGCTTTCTTT.

The chain links TRBV4-1 to TRBJ1-2; D gene unclear. CDR3 length: 12 residues. Germline values: CDR1 MGHRA, CDR2 YSYEKL. The germline V and J ends were trimmed by 5 bases and 8 bases, with 12 bases remaining between them. The CDR3 sequence is CASSSGLGGYTF. CDR3 coding DNA: TGCGCCAGCAGCTCCGGACTGGGAGGCTACACCTTC.

This clonotype is medium-sized within its sample. The rearrangement links TRBV29-1 to TRBJ1-1; D not resolved. CDR3 length equals 11 residues. V lost 3 bases and J lost 6, with 8 bases in between. Germline values: CDR1 SQVTM, CDR2 ANQGSEA. The CDR3 DNA reads TGCAGCGTTGAGAGGGAGGCTGAAGCTTTCTTT. It translates to CSVEREAEAFF.